This T cell receptor (beta chain) was sequenced in a study of blood T cell repertoires in COVID-19. Overall study: Samples representing acute and convalescent COVID-19 were sourced from the United States, Italy and Spain. Nucleic acid was either cDNA or gDNA, and it came from T cells, B-cell-depleted T cells, or PBMCs.

The trim removed 3 bases at V and 3 bases at J, leaving 9 bases unmatched. CDR1 and CDR2 (germline): SGHRS, YFSETQ. The CDR3 spans 17 residues. Sequencing was performed with immunoSEQ multiplex PCR; in TCRdb, only in-frame clones are kept and a portion is missing. The repertoire holds approximately 250,000 clones, with over 65% as singletons. Sequences were obtained from peripheral blood. The chain recombines TRBV5-1 with TRBJ2-4; 10 bases agree with TRBD1. This TCR came from a man in his 60s who had recovered from COVID-19. The CDR3 reads CASSSRDRGPGKNIQYF. DNA of the CDR3: TGCGCCAGCAGCTCGCGCGACAGGGGGCCTGGCAAAAACATTCAGTACTTC.